Listed below are T cell receptor beta chains from one sample, sequenced in a study of cytomegalovirus exposure and HLA in healthy donors. Sequencing used immunoSEQ multiplex PCR; TCRdb keeps in-frame clones, though not all of them. The sample includes under 110,000 clones, 76% of them seen just once. The sequencing input was PBMCs. The source is a man aged 35 to 55 in good health and CMV-seronegative. Both conserved end residues are part of each CDR3. The D gene is left open where the match is weak. Part of the rows lack a size; the others show once, few, many or a class for expanded clones.

v_call	j_call	clone_size	d_call	cdr3_nt	cdr3_aa
TRBV7-8	TRBJ2-2	.	.	TGTGCCAGCAGCTTAAGAAATCCGTCGGGGTCCACCGGGGAGCTGTTTTTT	CASSLRNPSGSTGELFF
TRBV19	TRBJ1-6	.	TRBD1	TGTGCCAGTAGTACCACAGGGGGATCACCCCTCCACTTT	CASSTTGGSPLHF
TRBV7-8	TRBJ1-3	once	.	TGTGCCAGCAGCTTAGGGGCGCGCGGAAACACCATATATTTT	CASSLGARGNTIYF
TRBV2	TRBJ1-3	.	.	TGTGCCAGCAGTGAATCGAGCGGTTCCTCTGGAAACACCATATATTTT	CASSESSGSSGNTIYF
TRBV7-9	TRBJ2-2	.	TRBD2	TGTGCCAGCAGCTTAGAGGTCGGGGGGATGAGCACCGGGGAGCTGTTTTTT	CASSLEVGGMSTGELFF
TRBV5-8	TRBJ2-3	.	TRBD2	TGTGCCAGCAGCTTGCTGGCGGGGGGCACAGATACGCAGTATTTT	CASSLLAGGTDTQYF
TRBV7-2	TRBJ1-5	.	TRBD1	TGTGCCAGCAGCTTAGATGGGGACAGGGCTCAGCCCCAGCATTTT	CASSLDGDRAQPQHF
TRBV19	TRBJ1-4	.	.	TGTGCCAGTAGCCTTCCGGGGTCGGATGAAAAACTGTTTTTT	CASSLPGSDEKLFF
TRBV19	TRBJ1-2	.	TRBD1	TGTGCCAGTAGAGTACAGGGGCCTCTCGATGGCTACACCTTC	CASRVQGPLDGYTF
TRBV30	TRBJ2-7	.	.	TGTGCCTGGACCGACGGGAGCTCCTACGAGCAGTACTTC	CAWTDGSSYEQYF
TRBV7-9	TRBJ1-4	.	TRBD1	TGTTCCAGCAGCTTGGGACAGGTTGCAACTAATGAAAAACTGTTTTTT	CSSSLGQVATNEKLFF
TRBV10-1	TRBJ1-5	.	TRBD1	TGCGCCAGCAGTGAGAGCGCGGGACAGGTTGGTTTCGGGCCCGGTCAGCCCCAGCATTTT	CASSESAGQVGFGPGQPQHF
TRBV7-2	TRBJ1-1	.	.	TGTGCCAGCAGCTCAAATCGGGTGAACACTGAAGCTTTCTTT	CASSSNRVNTEAFF
TRBV7-2	TRBJ2-2	.	TRBD1	TGTGCCAGCAGCTTAGGGAGACAGGGCACTTACGGGGAGCTGTTTTTT	CASSLGRQGTYGELFF
TRBV7-2	TRBJ1-5	few	TRBD1	TGTGCCAGCAGCTTAGTCGGACAGGGCAATCAGCCCCAGCATTTT	CASSLVGQGNQPQHF
TRBV7-2	TRBJ1-5	.	.	TGTGCCAGCAGCTTATTAGGGGCGAGCAATCAGCCCCAGCATTTT	CASSLLGASNQPQHF
TRBV15	TRBJ2-3	.	.	TGTGCCACCAGCAGAGGGGAGGGGGGCACAGATACGCAGTATTTT	CATSRGEGGTDTQYF
TRBV7-2	TRBJ2-7	.	.	TGTGCCAGCAGCTTAGGCGGGACAGTCCCCTACGAGCAGTACTTC	CASSLGGTVPYEQYF
TRBV4-3	TRBJ1-6	.	.	TGCGCCAGCAGCCAGAGCAGGCTTAATAATTCACCCCTCCACTTT	CASSQSRLNNSPLHF
TRBV18	TRBJ2-3	few	.	TGTGCCAGCTCACTAACTTTGGACATTCCAGATACGCAGTATTTT	CASSLTLDIPDTQYF
TRBV27	TRBJ2-5	.	.	TGTGCCAGCAGTGTACAGGGTGTTGGAGCTCTTCAAGAGACCCAGTACTTC	CASSVQGVGALQETQYF
TRBV20-1	TRBJ1-2	.	.	TGCAGTGCGCCCCAGGGGCATGGCTACACCTTC	CSAPQGHGYTF
TRBV6-6	TRBJ1-1	.	.	TGTGCCAGCAGTGAGGGAGGGTTGAACACTGAAGCTTTCTTT	CASSEGGLNTEAFF
TRBV6-5	TRBJ1-6	.	.	TGTGCCAGCACCCGGCCGGGGAATTCACCCCTCCACTTT	CASTRPGNSPLHF
TRBV6-5	TRBJ1-1	.	.	TGTGCCAGCAGTTACTGGCAGGGGCGAGGTACTGAAGCTTTCTTT	CASSYWQGRGTEAFF
TRBV7-6	TRBJ1-2	.	.	TGTGCCAGCAGCTTAGCGGGGGGAGGAGGCTATGGCTACACCTTC	CASSLAGGGGYGYTF
TRBV19	TRBJ1-5	few	TRBD1	TGTGCCAGTTGGTCGGGACAGGGGATAAATCAGCCCCAGCATTTT	CASWSGQGINQPQHF
TRBV7-2	TRBJ2-1	.	TRBD2	TGTGCCAGCAGCTTTGAGGGGTGGGGGGGAAGTGAGCAGTTCTTC	CASSFEGWGGSEQFF
TRBV11-1	TRBJ2-5	.	TRBD1	TGTGCCAGCAGCCCACAGGGGGCTACAATGTCGGCCCAGTACTTC	CASSPQGATMSAQYF
TRBV19	TRBJ1-6	.	.	TGTGCCAGTAGTATCGGTCCCTATAATTCACCCCTCCACTTT	CASSIGPYNSPLHF
TRBV10-2	TRBJ2-1	.	.	TGCGCCAGCAGTGAGAAAGAGGGGGCCTACAATGAGCAGTTCTTC	CASSEKEGAYNEQFF
TRBV9	TRBJ2-1	.	TRBD2	TGTGCCAGCACCCCCACTAGCGGGGGGAACAATGAGCAGTTCTTC	CASTPTSGGNNEQFF
TRBV7-2	TRBJ1-6	.	.	TGTGCCAGCAGCTTAGTTCAGGGCTTAGGTTCACCCCTCCACTTT	CASSLVQGLGSPLHF
TRBV19	TRBJ1-1	.	TRBD1	TGTGCCAGTAGTATGGACAGGGCCATTAACACTGAAGCTTTCTTT	CASSMDRAINTEAFF
TRBV5-1	TRBJ2-2	once	TRBD1	TGCGCCAGCAGCTTGGGGACAGGCACGAACACCGGGGAGCTGTTTTTT	CASSLGTGTNTGELFF
TRBV5-4	TRBJ1-1	.	.	TGTGCCGAGATGGTGAACACTGAAGCTTTCTTT	CAEMVNTEAFF
TRBV13	TRBJ1-5	.	.	TGTGCCAGCAGCAGCAGGGGTAGCAATCAGCCCCAGCATTTT	CASSSRGSNQPQHF
TRBV5-1	TRBJ2-1	.	TRBD1	TGCGCCAGCAGCTCCGCCGGGACAGGGGGATTCGATGAGCAGTTCTTC	CASSSAGTGGFDEQFF
TRBV5-1	TRBJ2-1	.	.	TGCGCCAGCAGCTTGGACAGAGCTTCCTACAATGAGCAGTTCTTC	CASSLDRASYNEQFF
TRBV18	TRBJ2-4	.	.	TGTGCCAGCTCACCAACAGTCGAAGCCAAAAACATTCAGTACTTC	CASSPTVEAKNIQYF
TRBV14	TRBJ2-3	.	.	TGTGCCAGCAGCCAAGTTACGGTGAGCACAGATACGCAGTATTTT	CASSQVTVSTDTQYF